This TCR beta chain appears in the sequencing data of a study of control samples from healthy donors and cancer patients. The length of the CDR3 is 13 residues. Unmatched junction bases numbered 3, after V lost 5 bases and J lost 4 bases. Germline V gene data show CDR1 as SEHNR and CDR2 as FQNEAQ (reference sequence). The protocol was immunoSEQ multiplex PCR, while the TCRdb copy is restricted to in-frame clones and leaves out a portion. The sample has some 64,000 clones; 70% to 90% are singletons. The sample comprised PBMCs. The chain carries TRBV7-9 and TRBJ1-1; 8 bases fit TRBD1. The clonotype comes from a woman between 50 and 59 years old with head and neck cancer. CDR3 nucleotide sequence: TGTGCCAGCAGCCATGACAGGGGCACTGAAGCTTTCTTT. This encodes CASSHDRGTEAFF.